The present TCR beta chain was sequenced within a study of blood T cells in healthy people across ages (dated by TCRdb to the mid-2010s). Notes on the research overall: In model experiments, template switching captured about one uniquely barcoded TCR beta cDNA molecule for every two T cells. Age-related changes in TCR beta repertoire diversity were measured in the study by deep sequencing normalized with unique cDNA molecular identifiers. The donors were split into four age groups: young (average about 15 years), middle-aged (more than 35), aged (over 55) and long-lived (over 80). To avoid experimental bias, donors of different ages were spread randomly across the sequencing lanes. Using the same blood draw, the study looked at two additional independent replicas of 1 million unique cDNA reads for two donors, one aged 18 to 30 and the other aged 80 or older. Summary of the overall study and its limitations: Estimates of total diversity from one million sequenced T cells were regarded as lower bounds and underestimates. Compared with the aged group, the long-lived group had more naive CD4+ T cells, fewer expanded clones and increased TCR diversity, a pattern suggesting age selection. A strong correlation was found between observed TCR beta diversity and the percentage of naive T cells measured by flow cytometry. Because donor CMV infection status was unknown, age-related changes in expanded clonotypes were potentially confounded. As age increased, observed TCR beta diversity per million T cells dropped in a roughly linear way, and a significant reduction was already evident by age about 40. Because profiling used bulk unsorted PBMCs, naive and antigen-experienced compartments could not be compared conclusively.

Library generation was performed with 5' RACE. Instrument on record: Illumina HiSeq 2500. The second PCR ran for roughly 6 to 11 cycles and used a J-beta primer mix along with a sample-barcoded 5' primer. A unique molecular identifier was introduced onto each TCR beta cDNA molecule by a template-switch 5' adaptor carrying 12 random nucleotides. Each sample yielded at least 2.5 million CDR3-containing paired-end reads. The Mint cDNA synthesis kit, primed by a TRBC-specific oligonucleotide, was used to synthesize first-strand cDNA from all RNA. Following uracil-DNA glycosylase treatment, a first 18-cycle PCR with universal primers M1SS and BC2_uni_R was performed on all cDNA. In the original analysis: Normalization of each sample was performed by random selection of 1 million high-quality reads, each carrying a distinct molecular identifier. Instead of being binned into consensus sequences, reads that shared molecular identifiers were thrown out. MiTCR, with a Q25 quality threshold and the strictest error-elimination algorithm, was used for CDR3 identification, clonotype clustering and error correction. Lower-bound total TCR beta diversity was estimated with a nonparametric unseen species model using Euler transformation. TCRdb itself trimmed the public reads at Q25 with fastp, ran MiXCR and retained productive beta chains. Identical CDR3 protein sequences are pooled into one entry, listed with their most common genes and DNA. The V and J calls reflect TCRdb's pipeline rather than the authors' work. Counted in this sample were hundreds of thousands of distinct CDR3 sequences; more than 40% of them appeared once. The ten biggest clones cover about a third of the sample.

The 39 donors, aged 6 to 90 years, were systemically healthy Caucasian individuals from Russia. Each donor gave approximately 9.3 milliliters of peripheral blood, collected into EDTA-treated Vacutainer tubes. PBMCs were isolated by Ficoll-Paque density-gradient centrifugation, with at least 6 million obtained per sample. Trizol reagent was used to extract total RNA from PBMCs, with at least 5 micrograms per sample. The percentages of naive CD45RAhigh/CD27high T cells were determined by flow cytometry on a PBMC aliquot from every donor. Notes on this clonotype: It lacks a known antigen. Per-nucleotide qualities are absent, and no much larger clonotype sits a single base away.

The V end gives up 3 bases and the J end 1 base, leaving 9 bases in the junction not matched to a gene. The CDR3 runs 17 amino acids, cysteine and phenylalanine included. The kept DNA is CDR3 alone, 51 bases in frame from the first base. This chain is built from TRBV12-3 or TRBV12-4 and TRBJ2-5, and 9 junctional nucleotides match TRBD2. The sequencing sample was made of blood. The clonotype was recovered from an older woman in good health. The CDR3 corresponds to CASSFGAGLAIQETQYF. The nucleotide sequence reads as follows: TGTGCCAGCAGTTTTGGGGCGGGACTAGCAATCCAAGAGACCCAGTACTTC.